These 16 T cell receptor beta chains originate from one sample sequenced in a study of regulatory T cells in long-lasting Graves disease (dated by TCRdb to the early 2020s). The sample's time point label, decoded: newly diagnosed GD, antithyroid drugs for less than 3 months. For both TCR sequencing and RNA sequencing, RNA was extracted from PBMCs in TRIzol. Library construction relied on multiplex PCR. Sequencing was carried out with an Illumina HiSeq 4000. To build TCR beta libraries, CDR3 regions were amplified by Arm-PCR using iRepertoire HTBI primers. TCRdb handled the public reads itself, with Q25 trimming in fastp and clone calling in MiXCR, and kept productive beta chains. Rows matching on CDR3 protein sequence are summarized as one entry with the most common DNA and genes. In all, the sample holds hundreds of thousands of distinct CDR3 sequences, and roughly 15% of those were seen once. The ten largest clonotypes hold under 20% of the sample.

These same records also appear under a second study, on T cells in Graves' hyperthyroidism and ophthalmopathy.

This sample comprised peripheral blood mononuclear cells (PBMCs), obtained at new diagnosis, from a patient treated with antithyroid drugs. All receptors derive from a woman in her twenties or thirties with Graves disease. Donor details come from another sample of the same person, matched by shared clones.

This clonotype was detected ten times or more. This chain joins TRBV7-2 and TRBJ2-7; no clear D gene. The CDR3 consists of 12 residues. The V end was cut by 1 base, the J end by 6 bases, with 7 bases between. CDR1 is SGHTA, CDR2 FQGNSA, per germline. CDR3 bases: TGTGCCAGCAGCTTAGAGGTCGGCGAGCAGTACTTC. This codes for CASSLEVGEQYF. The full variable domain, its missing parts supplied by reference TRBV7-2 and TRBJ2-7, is GAGVSQSPSNKVTEKGKDVELRCDPISGHTALYWYRQSLGQGLEFLIYFQGNSAPDKSGLPSDRFSAERTGGSVSTLTIQRTQQEDSAVYLCASSLEVGEQYFGPGTRLTVT.

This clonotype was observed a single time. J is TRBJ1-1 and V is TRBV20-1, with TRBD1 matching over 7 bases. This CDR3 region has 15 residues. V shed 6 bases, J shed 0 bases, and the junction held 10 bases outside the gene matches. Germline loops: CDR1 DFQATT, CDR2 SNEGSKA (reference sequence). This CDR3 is CSAKSQGRLNTEAFF. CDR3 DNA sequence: TGCAGTGCCAAATCACAGGGGCGCTTGAACACTGAAGCTTTCTTT.

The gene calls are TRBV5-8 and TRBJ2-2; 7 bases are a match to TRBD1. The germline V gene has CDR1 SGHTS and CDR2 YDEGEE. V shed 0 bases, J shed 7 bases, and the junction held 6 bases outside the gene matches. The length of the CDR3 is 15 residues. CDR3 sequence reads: CASSLGDRDGGELFF. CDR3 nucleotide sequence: TGTGCCAGCAGCTTGGGCGACAGGGACGGCGGGGAGCTGTTTTTT.

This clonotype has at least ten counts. CDR3 in DNA: TGTGCCAGCAAGGCACCCGGGGGGGCAGGCGGGGCCGGGGAGCTGTTTTTT. This gives the protein CASKAPGGAGGAGELFF. The J gene is TRBJ2-2, the V gene TRBV6-1, with TRBD2 matching over 8 bases. Germline V lookup: CDR1 MNHNS, CDR2 SASEGT. Germline trimming cut 7 bases from V and 6 bases from J; bases unmatched to any gene: 16. The CDR3 length is 17 residues.

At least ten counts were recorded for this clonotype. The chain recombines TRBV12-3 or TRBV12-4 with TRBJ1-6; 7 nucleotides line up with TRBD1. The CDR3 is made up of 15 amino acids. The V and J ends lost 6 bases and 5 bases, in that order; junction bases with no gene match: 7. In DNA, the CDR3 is TGTGCCAGCAGGCTCGGGACAGTCAATAATTCACCCCTCCACTTT. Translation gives CASRLGTVNNSPLHF.

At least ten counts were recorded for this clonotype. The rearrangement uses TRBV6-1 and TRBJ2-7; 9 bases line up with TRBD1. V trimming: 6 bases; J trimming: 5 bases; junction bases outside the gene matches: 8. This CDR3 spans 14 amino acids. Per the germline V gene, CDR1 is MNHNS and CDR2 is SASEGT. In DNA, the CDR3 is TGTGCCAGCAGACGCCCGGACAGGGGCCACGAGCAGTACTTC. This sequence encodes CASRRPDRGHEQYF.

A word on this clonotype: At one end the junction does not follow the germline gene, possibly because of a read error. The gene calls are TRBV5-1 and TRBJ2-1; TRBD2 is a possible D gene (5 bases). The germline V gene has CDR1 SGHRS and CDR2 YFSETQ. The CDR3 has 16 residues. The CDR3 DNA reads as TGCGCCAGCAGCTTGGTAAGCGGAAGCTCCTACGATGAGCAGTTCTTC. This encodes CASSLVSGSSYDEQFF.

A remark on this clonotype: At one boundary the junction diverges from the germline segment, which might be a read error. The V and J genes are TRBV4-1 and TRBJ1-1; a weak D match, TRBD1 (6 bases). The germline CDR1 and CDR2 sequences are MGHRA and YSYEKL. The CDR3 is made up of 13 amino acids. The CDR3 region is CASCHRENTEAFF. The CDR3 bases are TGCGCCAGCTGCCACAGGGAGAACACTGAAGCTTTCTTT.

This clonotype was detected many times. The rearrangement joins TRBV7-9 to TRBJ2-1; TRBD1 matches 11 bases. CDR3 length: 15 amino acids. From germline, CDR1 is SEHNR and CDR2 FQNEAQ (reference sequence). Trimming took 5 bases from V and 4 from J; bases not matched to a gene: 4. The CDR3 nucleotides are TGTGCCAGCAGCAGCGGACAGGGGGCGTACAATGAGCAGTTCTTC. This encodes CASSSGQGAYNEQFF.

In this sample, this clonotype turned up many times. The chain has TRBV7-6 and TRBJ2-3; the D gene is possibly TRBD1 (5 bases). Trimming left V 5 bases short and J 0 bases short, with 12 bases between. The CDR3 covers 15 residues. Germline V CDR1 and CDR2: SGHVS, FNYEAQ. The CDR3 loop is CASSQRTGSTDTQYF. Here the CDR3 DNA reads TGTGCCAGCAGCCAACGAACAGGTAGCACAGATACGCAGTATTTT.

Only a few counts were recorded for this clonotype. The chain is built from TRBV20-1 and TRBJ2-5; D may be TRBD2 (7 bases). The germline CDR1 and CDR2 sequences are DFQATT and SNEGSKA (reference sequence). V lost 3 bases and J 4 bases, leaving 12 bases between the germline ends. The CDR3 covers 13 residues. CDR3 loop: CSARGGLRETQYF. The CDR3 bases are TGCAGTGCTAGGGGGGGGCTGAGAGAGACCCAGTACTTC.

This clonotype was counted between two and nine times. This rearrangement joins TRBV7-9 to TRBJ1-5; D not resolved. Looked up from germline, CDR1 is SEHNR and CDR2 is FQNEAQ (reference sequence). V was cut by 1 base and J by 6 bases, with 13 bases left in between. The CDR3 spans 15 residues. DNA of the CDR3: TGTGCCAGCAGCTTAGACGTGGTGGCGAGTCAGCCCCAGCATTTT. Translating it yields CASSLDVVASQPQHF.

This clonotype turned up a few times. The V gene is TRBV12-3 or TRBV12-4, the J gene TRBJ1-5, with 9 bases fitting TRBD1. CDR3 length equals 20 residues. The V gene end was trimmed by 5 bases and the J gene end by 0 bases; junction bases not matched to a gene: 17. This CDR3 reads CASSPEQQGAKQYSNQPQHF. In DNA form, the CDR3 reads TGTGCCAGCAGTCCCGAACAACAGGGGGCAAAGCAATATAGCAATCAGCCCCAGCATTTT.

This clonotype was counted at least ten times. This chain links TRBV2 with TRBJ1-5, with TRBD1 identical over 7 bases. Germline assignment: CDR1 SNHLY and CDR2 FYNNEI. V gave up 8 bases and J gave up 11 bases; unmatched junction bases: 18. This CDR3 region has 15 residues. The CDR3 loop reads CASSAGDSLRGAQHF. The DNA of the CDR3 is TGTGCCAGCTCTGCAGGGGACAGCCTCAGGGGGGCCCAGCATTTT.

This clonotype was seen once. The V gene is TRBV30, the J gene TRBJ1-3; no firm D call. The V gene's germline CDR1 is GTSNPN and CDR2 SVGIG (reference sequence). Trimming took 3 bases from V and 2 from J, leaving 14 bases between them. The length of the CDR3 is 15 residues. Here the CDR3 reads CAWSRGLKTGNTIYF. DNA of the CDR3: TGTGCCTGGAGCCGCGGACTCAAAACTGGAAACACCATATATTTT.

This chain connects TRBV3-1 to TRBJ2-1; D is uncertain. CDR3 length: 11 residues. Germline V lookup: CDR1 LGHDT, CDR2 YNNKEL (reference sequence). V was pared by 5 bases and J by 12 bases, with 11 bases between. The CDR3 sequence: CASSGITGQFF. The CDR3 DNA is TGTGCCAGCAGCGGTATTACTGGGCAGTTCTTC.